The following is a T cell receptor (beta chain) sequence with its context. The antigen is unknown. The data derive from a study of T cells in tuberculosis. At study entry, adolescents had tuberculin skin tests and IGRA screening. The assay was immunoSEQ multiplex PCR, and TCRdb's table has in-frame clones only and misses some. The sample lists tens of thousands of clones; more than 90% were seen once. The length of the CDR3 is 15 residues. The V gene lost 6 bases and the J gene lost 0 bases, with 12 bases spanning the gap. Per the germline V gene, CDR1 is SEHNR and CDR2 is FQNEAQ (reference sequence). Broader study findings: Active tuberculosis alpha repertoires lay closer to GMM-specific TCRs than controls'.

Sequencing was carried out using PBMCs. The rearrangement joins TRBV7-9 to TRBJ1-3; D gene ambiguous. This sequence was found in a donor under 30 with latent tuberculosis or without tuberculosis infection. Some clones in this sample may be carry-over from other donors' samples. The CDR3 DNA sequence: TGTGCCAGCAGTGCCCGCGGGGACTCTGGAAACACCATATATTTT. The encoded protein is CASSARGDSGNTIYF.